This T cell receptor (beta chain) was retrieved from a study of Graves' ophthalmopathy and Graves' hyperthyroidism. The wider study: Prior to any treatment, peripheral blood was collected at the time of initial diagnosis. General study findings and limits: Blood repertoires reportedly contained most expanded thyroid clonotypes above 0.001 frequency.

Uncontrolled infections, other autoimmune diseases, pregnancy or lactation barred patients from enrollment. RNA transcripts were the source from which TCR beta CDR3 regions were amplified. First-round RT-PCR relied on HTBI primers, and a second-round multiplex PCR came next. Each CDR3 protein is one row after TCRdb ran MiXCR on the multiplex PCR reads. The repertoire holds a few hundred thousand distinct CDR3 sequences, about 16% seen once, with about 7% in the top ten. The CDR3 loop spans 15 amino acids. The trim removed 6 bases at V and 4 bases at J, leaving 5 bases unmatched. As for this clonotype: Its antigen is unidentified.

What was sequenced was peripheral blood. The sequence derives from a woman younger than 30 with stable Graves' hyperthyroidism. The chain joins TRBV12-3 or TRBV12-4 to TRBJ2-5; 13 bases line up with TRBD2. CDR3 region: CASSRGLAGPETQYF. CDR3 bases: TGTGCCAGCAGCCGGGGACTAGCGGGACCAGAGACCCAGTACTTC.